This passage covers 2 T cell receptor beta chains from one sample sequenced in a study of cytomegalovirus exposure and HLA in healthy donors. 13 Jbeta primers and 60 Vbeta primers were used for the PCR. Clones were sequenced by immunoSEQ multiplex PCR, and TCRdb holds only the in-frame ones, with some missing. The sample lists some 190,000 clones; over 60% were seen once. Sequencing was performed on PBMCs. The receptors come from a young man in good health and CMV-seronegative.

The chain couples TRBV28 to TRBJ2-3; 10 nucleotides line up with TRBD2. J gave up 6 bases and V 10 bases, and 13 bases lay outside the gene matches. Germline assignment: CDR1 MDHEN and CDR2 SYDVKM. The length of the CDR3 is 15 residues. The CDR3 bases are TGTGCCACCCTGGGGCTAGCGGGAGTAGCCGATACGCAGTATTTT. Translation gives CATLGLAGVADTQYF.

This chain joins TRBV4-2 and TRBJ2-3; 7 bases match TRBD2. Germline V gene data show CDR1 as LGHNA and CDR2 as YNFKEQ. J gave up 0 bases and V 3 bases, and 3 bases lay outside the gene matches. The CDR3 extends over 15 amino acids. The CDR3 region has the DNA TGTGCCAGCAGCCAGGGGGGGGAAAGCACAGATACGCAGTATTTT. This translates into CASSQGGESTDTQYF.